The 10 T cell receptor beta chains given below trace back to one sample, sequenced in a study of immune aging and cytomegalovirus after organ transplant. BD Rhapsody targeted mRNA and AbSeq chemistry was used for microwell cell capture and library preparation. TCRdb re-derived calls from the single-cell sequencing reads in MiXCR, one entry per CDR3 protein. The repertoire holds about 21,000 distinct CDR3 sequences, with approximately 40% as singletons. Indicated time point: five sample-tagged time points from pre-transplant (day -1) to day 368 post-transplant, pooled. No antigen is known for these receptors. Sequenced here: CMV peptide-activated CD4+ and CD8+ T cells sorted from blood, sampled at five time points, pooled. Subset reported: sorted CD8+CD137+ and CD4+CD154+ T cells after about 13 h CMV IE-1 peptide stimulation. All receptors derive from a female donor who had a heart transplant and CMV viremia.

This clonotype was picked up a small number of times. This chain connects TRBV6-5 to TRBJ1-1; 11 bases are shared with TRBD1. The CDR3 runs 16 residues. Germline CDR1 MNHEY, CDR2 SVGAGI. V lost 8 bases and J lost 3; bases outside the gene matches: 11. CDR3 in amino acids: CASSRTGGAQDTEAFF. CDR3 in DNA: TGTGCCAGCTCCCGGACAGGGGGCGCACAGGACACTGAAGCTTTCTTT.

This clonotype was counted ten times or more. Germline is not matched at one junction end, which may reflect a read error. CDR3: CASSLSSYGSTNTQYF. CDR3 bases: TGTGCCAGCAGTTTATCTTCATATGGGAGCACAAATACGCAGTATTTT. The chain is built from TRBV27 and TRBJ2-3; D may be TRBD2 (5 bases). Germline V gives CDR1 MNHEY, CDR2 SMNVEV (reference sequence). This CDR3 is built from 16 residues.

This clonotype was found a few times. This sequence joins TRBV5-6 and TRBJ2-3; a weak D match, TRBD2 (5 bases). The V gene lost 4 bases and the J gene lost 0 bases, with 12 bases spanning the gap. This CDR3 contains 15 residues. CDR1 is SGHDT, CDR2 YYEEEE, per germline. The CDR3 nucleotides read TGTGCCAGCAGCCTGACTATCAGTAGCACAGATACGCAGTATTTT. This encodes CASSLTISSTDTQYF.

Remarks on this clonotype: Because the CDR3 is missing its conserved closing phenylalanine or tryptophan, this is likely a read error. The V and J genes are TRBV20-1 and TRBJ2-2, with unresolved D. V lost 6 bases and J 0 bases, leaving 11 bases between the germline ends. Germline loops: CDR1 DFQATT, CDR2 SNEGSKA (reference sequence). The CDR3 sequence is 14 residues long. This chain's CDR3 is CSAAVGANTGELFS. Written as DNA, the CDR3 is TGCAGTGCCGCAGTTGGGGCGAACACCGGGGAGCTGTTTTCT.

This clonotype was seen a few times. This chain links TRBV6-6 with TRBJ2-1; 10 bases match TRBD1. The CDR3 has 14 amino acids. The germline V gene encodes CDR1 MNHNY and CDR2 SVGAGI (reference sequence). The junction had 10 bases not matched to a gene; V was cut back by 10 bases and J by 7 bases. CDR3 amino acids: CATWDRGTTNEQFF. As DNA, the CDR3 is TGTGCCACCTGGGACAGGGGAACCACTAATGAGCAGTTCTTC.

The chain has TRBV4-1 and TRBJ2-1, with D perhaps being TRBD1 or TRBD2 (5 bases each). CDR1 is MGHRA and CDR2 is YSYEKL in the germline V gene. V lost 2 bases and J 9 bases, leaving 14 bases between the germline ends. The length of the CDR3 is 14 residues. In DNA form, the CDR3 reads TGCGCCAGCAGCCAACAGATCGGGGACGTTGAGCAGTTCTTC. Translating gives CASSQQIGDVEQFF.

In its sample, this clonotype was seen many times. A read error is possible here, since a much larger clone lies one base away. In nucleotides, the CDR3 is TGCAGTGTTAGACAGGACTCCTACGAGCAGTACTTC. Its translation is CSVRQDSYEQYF. The rearrangement joins TRBV20-1 to TRBJ2-7, with D perhaps matching TRBD1 (6 bases). This CDR3 has 12 residues. The germline gives CDR1 DFQATT, CDR2 SNEGSKA (reference sequence).

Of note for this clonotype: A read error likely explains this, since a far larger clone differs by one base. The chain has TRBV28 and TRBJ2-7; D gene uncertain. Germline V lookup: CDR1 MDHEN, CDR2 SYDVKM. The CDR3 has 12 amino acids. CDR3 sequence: CASSSRSYEQHF. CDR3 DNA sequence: TGTGCCAGCAGTTCACGATCCTACGAGCAGCACTTC.

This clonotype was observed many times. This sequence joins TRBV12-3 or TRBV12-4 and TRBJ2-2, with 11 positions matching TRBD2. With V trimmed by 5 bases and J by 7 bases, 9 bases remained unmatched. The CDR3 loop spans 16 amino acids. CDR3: CASSPTSGIMSGELFF. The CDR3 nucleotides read TGTGCCAGCAGTCCGACTAGCGGGATTATGAGCGGGGAGCTGTTTTTT.

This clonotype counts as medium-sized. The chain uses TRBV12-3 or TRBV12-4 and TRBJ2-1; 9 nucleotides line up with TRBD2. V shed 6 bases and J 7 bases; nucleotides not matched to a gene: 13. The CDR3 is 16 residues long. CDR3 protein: CASSLGLAGEGNEQFF. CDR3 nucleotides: TGTGCCAGCAGCCTAGGATTAGCGGGAGAGGGAAATGAGCAGTTCTTC.